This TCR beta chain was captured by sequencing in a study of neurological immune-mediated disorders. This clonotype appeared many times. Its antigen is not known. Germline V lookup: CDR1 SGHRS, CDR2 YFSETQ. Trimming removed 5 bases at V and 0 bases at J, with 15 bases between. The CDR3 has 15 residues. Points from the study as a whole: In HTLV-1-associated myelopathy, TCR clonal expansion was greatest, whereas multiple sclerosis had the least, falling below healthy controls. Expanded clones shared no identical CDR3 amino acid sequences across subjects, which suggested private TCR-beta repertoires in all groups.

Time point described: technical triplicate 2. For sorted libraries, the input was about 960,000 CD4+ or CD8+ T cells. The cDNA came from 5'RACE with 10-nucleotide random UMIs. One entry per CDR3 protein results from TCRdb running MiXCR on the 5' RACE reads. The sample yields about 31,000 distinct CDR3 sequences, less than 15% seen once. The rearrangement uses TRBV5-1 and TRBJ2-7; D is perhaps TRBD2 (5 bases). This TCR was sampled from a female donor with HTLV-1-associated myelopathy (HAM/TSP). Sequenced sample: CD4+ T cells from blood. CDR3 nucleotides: TGCGCCAGCAGTCGAAGCGGATCAAGCTCCTACGAGCAGTACTTC. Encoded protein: CASSRSGSSSYEQYF.